A selection of T cell receptor beta chains follows, all from one sample in a study of T cell repertoires in cytomegalovirus infection. Their specific antigens are unknown. TCRdb fed the reads into MiXCR, producing one record per CDR3 protein. The sample gives approximately 730,000 distinct CDR3 sequences, around 29% of which show up once; under 15% is in the top ten. The specimen was cultured CD8+ T cells from PBMCs, collected from culture after CMV antigen stimulation. The receptors originated from a human donor in good health (CMV status not recorded). Some clones in this sample may be carry-over from other donors' samples. Both conserved end residues are part of each CDR3. D genes are given only for firm matches. Size is stated for part of the rows, as once, few or many counts, or as a class when the clone is expanded.

TRBD1	TRBV27	.	14	TRBJ2-7	TGTGCCAGCAGCAAAAGACAGGGGTTTTTCGAGCAGTACTTC	CASSKRQGFFEQYF
.	TRBV5-1	many	14	TRBJ1-2	TGCGCCAGCAGCTTGGCACACTACTGGGCAGGCTACACCTTC	CASSLAHYWAGYTF
TRBD1	TRBV11-3	few	14	TRBJ1-1	TGTGCCAGCTCGATAGGACAGGGGGCTGATGAAGCTTTCTTT	CASSIGQGADEAFF
.	TRBV11-1	.	17	TRBJ2-1	TGTGCCAGCAGCCGCCGAGAGGGGAGTCCTCGTTACAATGAGCAGTTCTTC	CASSRREGSPRYNEQFF
TRBD1	TRBV7-6	.	14	TRBJ1-2	TGTGCCAGCAGCCCCCGGAAGGGGGCGGGTGGCTACACCTTC	CASSPRKGAGGYTF
TRBD2	TRBV4-1	.	17	TRBJ2-3	TGCGCCAGCAGCCCGTCCGGGCTAGCGGGGGTCACAGATACGCAGTATTTT	CASSPSGLAGVTDTQYF
TRBD2	TRBV15	once	14	TRBJ2-6	TGTGCCACCAGGAATAGCGGGGGGGCGAATGTCCTGACTTTC	CATRNSGGANVLTF
TRBD2	TRBV2	few	17	TRBJ2-1	TGTGCCAGCAGCTCCACCCCCCTAGCGGGGGGCGAGGGTGAGCAGTTCTTC	CASSSTPLAGGEGEQFF
.	TRBV5-5	.	13	TRBJ1-2	TGTGCCAGCAGCCCTCAGCCCGATGTTGTCTACACCTTC	CASSPQPDVVYTF
.	TRBV27	few	14	TRBJ2-4	TGTGCCAGCAGTTTACAGGGGACCCAAAACATTCAGTACTTC	CASSLQGTQNIQYF
TRBD1	TRBV29-1	.	12	TRBJ2-7	TGCAGCGCCAGACAGGGTCCCTACGAGCAGTACTTC	CSARQGPYEQYF
.	TRBV4-2	.	15	TRBJ1-1	TGTGCCAGCAGCCTCCAGGGGACTGGGAACACTGAAGCTTTCTTT	CASSLQGTGNTEAFF
TRBD1	TRBV7-9	few	15	TRBJ1-1	TGTGCCAGCAGATACACCGGGACAGGGGTCACTGAAGCTTTCTTT	CASRYTGTGVTEAFF
.	TRBV6-2/TRBV6-3	few	15	TRBJ1-2	TGTGCCAGCAGTTACGGGCCGCAGGGTGACTATGGCTACACCTTC	CASSYGPQGDYGYTF
.	TRBV20-1	.	17	TRBJ1-3	TGCAGTGCTAGAGATTCGAACAGGCTTCTCTCTGGAAACACCATATATTTT	CSARDSNRLLSGNTIYF
TRBD1	TRBV6-5	.	17	TRBJ1-2	TGTGCCAGCAGTTCAACCGGGACAGGGGCGGGTAACTATGGCTACACCTTC	CASSSTGTGAGNYGYTF
TRBD2	TRBV6-5	.	14	TRBJ2-3	TGTGCCAGCACCTTTAGCGGGGGCGCAGATACGCAGTATTTT	CASTFSGGADTQYF
.	TRBV27	.	15	TRBJ1-2	TGTGCCAGCAGTATCGCCGGGACACCTAACTATGGCTACACCTTC	CASSIAGTPNYGYTF
TRBD1	TRBV7-9	.	14	TRBJ2-2	TGTGCCAGCAGAGGGACAGAGGTCACCGGGGAGCTGTTTTTT	CASRGTEVTGELFF
.	TRBV7-6	.	15	TRBJ2-1	TGTGCCAGCAGCTTCCCAGGGGCTTTCAACAATGAGAAGTTCTTC	CASSFPGAFNNEKFF
.	TRBV4-1	.	21	TRBJ1-4	TGCGCCAGCAGCCAAGCCCACAGGAGGGCCCCACTTTCGTTAACTAATGAAAAACTGTTTTTT	CASSQAHRRAPLSLTNEKLFF
.	TRBV28	few	15	TRBJ1-1	TGTGCCAGCAGTTTAAACGTGGGCGGCAACACTGAAGCTTTCTTT	CASSLNVGGNTEAFF
.	TRBV7-8	many	15	TRBJ2-1	TGTGCCAGCAGCTCCGCCTGGGGGCCCTACAATGAGCAGTTCTTC	CASSSAWGPYNEQFF
.	TRBV4-1	few	14	TRBJ2-7	TGCGCCAGCAGCCAAGGACAGGTGGCCCACGAGCAGTACTTC	CASSQGQVAHEQYF
TRBD1	TRBV12-3/TRBV12-4	.	14	TRBJ2-1	TGTGCCAGCAACAAACAGGGGGACTACAATGAGCAGTTCTTC	CASNKQGDYNEQFF
TRBD2	TRBV15	few	15	TRBJ2-1	TGTGCCACCAGCAACCCAGCGGGGGGGCGGAATGAGCAGTTCTTC	CATSNPAGGRNEQFF
.	TRBV7-2	.	14	TRBJ1-3	TGTGCCAGCAGCCGATTCGACTCTGGAAACACCATATATTTT	CASSRFDSGNTIYF
TRBD1	TRBV27	.	14	TRBJ1-2	TGTGCCAGCAGTTTTGGGGGGACAGGGGATGGCTACACCTTC	CASSFGGTGDGYTF
.	TRBV27	.	15	TRBJ1-3	TGTGCCAGCAGTCTGTCAGGGGTGTCTGGAAACACCATATATTTT	CASSLSGVSGNTIYF
.	TRBV9	.	19	TRBJ2-6	TGTGCCAGCAGCGCCAGTAGGGTCAGGGAGTTTTCTGGGGCCAACGTCCTGACTTTC	CASSASRVREFSGANVLTF
.	TRBV7-2	many	12	TRBJ2-7	TGTGCCAGCAGCCCAAACTTACAGGAGCAGTACTTC	CASSPNLQEQYF
.	TRBV12-3/TRBV12-4	many	15	TRBJ1-2	TGTGCCAGCAGTTTAGCCAGGGTGGGATTCTATGGCTACACCTTC	CASSLARVGFYGYTF
.	TRBV7-8	few	12	TRBJ2-7	TGTGCCAGCAGCTCCCGTCACTACGAGCAGTACTTC	CASSSRHYEQYF
.	TRBV18	.	14	TRBJ2-5	TGTGCCAGCTCCCCCTTTGGCGACCAAGAGACCCAGTACTTC	CASSPFGDQETQYF
.	TRBV27	once	13	TRBJ2-7	TGTGCCAGCAGTCCCCCCGGCAGGGACGAGCAGTACTTC	CASSPPGRDEQYF
.	TRBV9	.	13	TRBJ1-4	TGTGCCAGCGGTAGGGGGAGCGAAGAAAAACTGTTTTTT	CASGRGSEEKLFF
.	TRBV7-8	many	19	TRBJ2-3	TGTGCCAGCAGCTTAGCCAGGGGGGGAAGCCACTCTGGAGTAGATACGCAGTATTTT	CASSLARGGSHSGVDTQYF
.	TRBV4-3	.	14	TRBJ2-3	TGCGCCAGCAGCCAAGGGGCTTCGTCAGATACGCAGTATTTT	CASSQGASSDTQYF
.	TRBV7-9	.	12	TRBJ1-2	TGTGCCAGCAGCTTCGGGGACCGAGAAAGCACCTTC	CASSFGDRESTF
.	TRBV2	few	17	TRBJ1-3	TGTGCCAGCAGTGAATGGAAAACGTCGAGCTCTGGAAACACCATATATTTT	CASSEWKTSSSGNTIYF